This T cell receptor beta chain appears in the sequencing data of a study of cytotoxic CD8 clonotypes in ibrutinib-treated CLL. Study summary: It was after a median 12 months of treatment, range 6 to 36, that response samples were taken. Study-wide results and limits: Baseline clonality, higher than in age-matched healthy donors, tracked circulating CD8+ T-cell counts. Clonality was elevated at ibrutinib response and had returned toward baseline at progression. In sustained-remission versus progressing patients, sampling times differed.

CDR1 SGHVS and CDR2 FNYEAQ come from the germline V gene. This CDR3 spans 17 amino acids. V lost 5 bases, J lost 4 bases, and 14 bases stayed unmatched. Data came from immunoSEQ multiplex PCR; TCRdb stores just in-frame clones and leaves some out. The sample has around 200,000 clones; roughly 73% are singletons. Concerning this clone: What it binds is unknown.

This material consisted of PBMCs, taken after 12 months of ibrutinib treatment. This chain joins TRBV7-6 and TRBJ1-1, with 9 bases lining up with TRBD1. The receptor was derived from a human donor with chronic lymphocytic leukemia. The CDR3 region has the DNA TGTGCCAGCAGCCCAACCGGGACAGGGATATGGGCCACTGAAGCTTTCTTT. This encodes CASSPTGTGIWATEAFF.